A selection of T cell receptor beta chains follows, all from one sample in a study of blood T cell repertoires in COVID-19. The data were produced by immunoSEQ multiplex PCR, yet TCRdb's version contains in-frame clones alone and is incomplete. The sample consists of 130,000 or so clones, roughly nine tenths of them appearing once. The specimen sequenced was peripheral blood. These receptors were collected from a man between 65 and 80 years old with active or convalescent COVID-19. The conserved cysteine and the conserved F or W are not part of the CDR3 here.

v_gene: TRBV6-5; j_gene: TRBJ1-1; CDR3aa: ASNPQGSDTEAF
v_gene: TRBV6-5; j_gene: TRBJ2-7; CDR3aa: ASTSWTGYEQY
v_gene: TRBV28; j_gene: TRBJ2-3; CDR3aa: ASSLGLAGNTQY
v_gene: TRBV18; j_gene: TRBJ1-4; CDR3aa: ASSPLLGANNEKLF
v_gene: TRBV9; j_gene: TRBJ2-2; CDR3aa: ASGRGQGPTGELF
v_gene: TRBV10-2; j_gene: TRBJ2-1; CDR3aa: ASSGQGLYNEQF
v_gene: TRBV7-8; j_gene: TRBJ2-1; CDR3aa: ASSLGRGRASPGGQF
v_gene: TRBV18; j_gene: TRBJ1-4; CDR3aa: ASSPLDSTNEKLF
v_gene: TRBV28; j_gene: TRBJ1-5; CDR3aa: ASSLRGRSGPQH
v_gene: TRBV28; j_gene: TRBJ1-2; CDR3aa: ASSLGQGGLVGYT
v_gene: TRBV19; j_gene: TRBJ2-5; CDR3aa: ASSIAPPGLAYQETQY